These 28 T cell receptor beta chains originate from one sample sequenced in a study of PD-1 blockade in mismatch repair-deficient tumors. The method was immunoSEQ multiplex PCR; TCRdb's version includes in-frame clones alone and lacks a portion of them. The sample shows some 84,000 clones, 81% of them seen only once. Specimen: peripheral blood, collected 12 weeks after starting pembrolizumab. Receptors originate from an adult with mismatch repair-deficient cancer.

J is TRBJ2-5 and V is TRBV23-1, with D hard to call. TRBV23-1 is an ORF for which the function is uncertain. CDR3 length: 16 residues. V was pared by 0 bases and J by 2 bases, with 13 bases between. The CDR3 DNA is TGCGCCAGCAGTCAATCGAGGTCGGACCTTCAAGAGACCCAGTACTTC. The encoded protein is CASSQSRSDLQETQYF.

The rearrangement links TRBV18 to TRBJ1-2, with a tentative D call TRBD1 (5 bases). This CDR3 is 15 amino acids long. Germline CDR1 reads KGHSH; CDR2 reads LQKENI. Trimming left V 5 bases short and J 4 bases short, with 17 bases between. This CDR3 reads CASSIAGNLGYGYTF. The CDR3 DNA follows: TGTGCCAGCTCAATCGCAGGGAATCTCGGCTATGGCTACACCTTC.

The chain is built from TRBV29-1 and TRBJ2-4; 9 positions agree with TRBD1. CDR3 length equals 16 residues. The germline CDR1 and CDR2 sequences are SQVTM and ANQGSEA. V lost 4 bases, J lost 7 bases, and 14 bases stayed unmatched. CDR3 protein: CSVVAVPRTGVNIQYF. The CDR3 bases are TGCAGCGTTGTCGCTGTCCCGCGGACAGGGGTTAACATTCAGTACTTC.

V is TRBV7-6 and J is TRBJ2-7, with TRBD1 matching over 8 bases. There are 14 residues in the CDR3. V dropped 5 bases and J dropped 1; count of bases not matched to a gene: 4. The germline gives CDR1 SGHVS, CDR2 FNYEAQ. The CDR3 DNA reads as TGTGCCAGCAGCCAAAGGACAGGGTCCTACGAGCAGTACTTC. As protein: CASSQRTGSYEQYF.

This chain connects TRBV7-2 to TRBJ2-7, with 7 bases identical to TRBD1. J lost 1 base, V lost 6 bases, and 3 bases had no gene match. CDR1 is SGHTA, CDR2 FQGNSA, per germline. The CDR3 length is 13 residues. In nucleotides, the CDR3 is TGTGCCAGCAGGAAACAGGGGTCCTACGAGCAGTACTTC. Its protein product is CASRKQGSYEQYF.

The chain combines TRBV11-3 with TRBJ2-1; D unclear. The CDR3 is 13 amino acids. Between the trimmed V and J ends, which lost 2 bases and 7 bases, there was a span of 9 bases. Germline CDR1 and CDR2: SGHNT and YENEEA. The CDR3 protein is CASSLRLGNEQFF. The CDR3 DNA sequence: TGTGCCAGCAGCTTAAGACTTGGGAATGAGCAGTTCTTC.

The chain employs TRBV7-3 and TRBJ2-3; the D gene is possibly TRBD2 (5 bases). Germline CDR1 is SGHTA and CDR2 is FQGTGA. This CDR3 has 15 amino acids. Trimming stripped 0 bases from V and 4 bases from J, with 11 bases between. The CDR3 DNA reads as TGTGCCAGCAGCTTAACGGCGGCTAGCTCAGATACGCAGTATTTT. This gives the protein CASSLTAASSDTQYF.

The gene calls are TRBV14 and TRBJ1-1; D possibly corresponds to TRBD1 (5 bases). The V gene lost 0 bases and the J gene lost 9 bases, with 17 bases spanning the gap. Germline CDR1 reads SGHDN; CDR2 reads FVKESK. This CDR3 contains 15 residues. The CDR3 region has the DNA TGTGCCAGCAGCCAAGATCCCCCAGGGAAAGGGAAAGCTTTCTTT. It encodes CASSQDPPGKGKAFF.

J is TRBJ2-1 and V is TRBV27, with TRBD2 matching over 7 bases. J gave up 2 bases and V 6 bases, and 4 bases lay outside the gene matches. CDR1 is MNHEY, CDR2 SMNVEV, per germline (reference sequence). The CDR3 has 14 residues. CDR3 sequence: CASRPGLTYNEQFF. CDR3 nucleotide sequence: TGTGCCAGCAGGCCGGGACTAACCTACAATGAGCAGTTCTTC.

The chain links TRBV27 to TRBJ2-1; D is unresolved. The CDR3 is 12 amino acids. V was shortened by 5 bases and J by 10 bases, with 12 bases between the two germline ends. Germline lookup yields CDR1 MNHEY and CDR2 SMNVEV (reference sequence). CDR3 amino acids: CASSRKPQEQFF. The CDR3 nucleotides are TGTGCCAGCAGTCGAAAACCTCAAGAGCAGTTCTTC.

This clone was recorded a few times. The sample has other DNA sequences that encode this CDR3 too. The chain links TRBV5-1 to TRBJ2-5, with 7 bases fitting TRBD1. V lost 4 bases, J lost 2 bases, and 5 bases stayed unmatched. The CDR3 runs 14 residues. Germline loops: CDR1 SGHRS, CDR2 YFSETQ. This CDR3 reads CASSIGTVQETQYF. DNA of the CDR3: TGCGCCAGCAGCATAGGGACAGTTCAAGAGACCCAGTACTTC.

V gene TRBV11-2 combines with J gene TRBJ2-7; 14 nucleotides align to TRBD2. The CDR3 runs 14 residues. Per germline, CDR1 SGHAT and CDR2 FQNNGV. With V trimmed by 3 bases and J by 6 bases, 1 base remained unmatched. CDR3 sequence reads: CASSLGLAGVEQYF. DNA for the CDR3: TGTGCCAGCAGCTTGGGACTAGCGGGAGTCGAGCAGTACTTC. Complete variable domain (other parts from reference TRBV11-2 and TRBJ2-7): EAGVAQSPRYKIIEKRQSVAFWCNPISGHATLYWYQQILGQGPKLLIQFQNNGVVDDSQLPKDRFSAERLKGVDSTLKIQPAKLEDSAVYLCASSLGLAGVEQYFGPGTRLTVT.

This clone was picked up one time. The chain employs TRBV12-2 and TRBJ2-3; the tabulated D call, TRBD1, remains unverified against the DNA. TRBV12-2 represents a pseudogene. CDR3 length: 15 residues. CDR3 sequence reads: CASRLFPSRSDTQYF. Written as DNA, the CDR3 is TGTGCAAGTCGCTTATTCCCTTCCAGGTCAGATACGCAGTATTTT.

This clone was recorded a few times. CDR3 nucleotide sequence: TGCAGCGTTGGGGGGGCGGACACGCGGCAAAAACTGTTTTTT. Its protein is CSVGGADTRQKLFF. The genes are TRBV29-1 and TRBJ1-4, with a possible D match to TRBD1 (6 bases). Trimming shortened V by 4 bases and J by 9 bases, and 18 bases separated the two germline ends. Germline assignment: CDR1 SQVTM and CDR2 ANQGSEA. The length of the CDR3 is 14 residues.

The chain couples TRBV18 to TRBJ1-1, with D unclear. The germline gives CDR1 KGHSH, CDR2 LQKENI. The V and J ends lost 2 bases and 2 bases respectively, with 12 bases between them. The CDR3 runs 15 residues. This chain's CDR3 is CASSPSKGINTEAFF. In nucleotides, the CDR3 is TGTGCCAGCTCACCATCGAAAGGAATTAACACTGAAGCTTTCTTT.

The rearrangement uses TRBV19 and TRBJ1-4; D might be TRBD1 (6 bases). Trimming removed 8 bases from V and 7 bases from J, with 14 bases in between. CDR1 is LNHDA and CDR2 is SQIVND in the germline V gene (reference sequence). The CDR3 loop spans 13 amino acids. The CDR3 region has the DNA TGTGCCAGTGTGGGGGGGGCCGGTGAAAAACTGTTTTTT. Its protein is CASVGGAGEKLFF.

The chain recombines TRBV19 with TRBJ1-5, with D unclear. The CDR3 runs 14 residues. CDR1 is LNHDA and CDR2 is SQIVND in the germline V gene (reference sequence). The ends were cut back, 5 bases at V and 1 base at J, with 9 bases in the middle. The CDR3 reads CASSALGSNQPQHF. For the CDR3, the DNA is TGTGCCAGTAGTGCCCTTGGGAGCAATCAGCCCCAGCATTTT.

J is TRBJ2-2 and V is TRBV11-2; 10 nucleotides match TRBD2. The CDR3 consists of 16 residues. The V and J ends lost 4 bases and 1 base, in that order; junction bases with no gene match: 3. Germline loops: CDR1 SGHAT, CDR2 FQNNGV. This CDR3 reads CASSSSGRVNTGELFF. In DNA, the CDR3 is TGTGCCAGCAGCTCAAGCGGGAGGGTGAACACCGGGGAGCTGTTTTTT.

For the CDR3, the DNA is TGCGCCAGCAGCTTGGGACTAGCAGGCCAAGAGACCCAGTACTTC. This codes for CASSLGLAGQETQYF. The chain combines TRBV5-1 with TRBJ2-5; the match to TRBD2 covers 7 bases. With V trimmed by 0 bases and J by 1 base, 3 bases remained unmatched. The CDR3 contains 15 residues. Per the germline V gene, CDR1 is SGHRS and CDR2 is YFSETQ. Filled out from reference TRBV5-1 and TRBJ2-5, the complete variable domain reads KAGVTQTPRYLIKTRGQQVTLSCSPISGHRSVSWYQQTPGQGLQFLFEYFSETQRNKGNFPGRFSGRQFSNSRSEMNVSTLELGDSALYLCASSLGLAGQETQYFGPGTRLLVL.

This chain uses TRBV28 with TRBJ2-2; no definite D call. The germline V and J ends were trimmed by 2 bases and 5 bases, with 0 bases remaining between them. This CDR3 comprises 11 residues. Germline loops: CDR1 MDHEN, CDR2 SYDVKM. The CDR3 region has the DNA TGTGCCAGCAGTTTAACCGGGGAGCTGTTTTTT. Protein sequence: CASSLTGELFF. Full variable domain (missing parts from reference TRBV28 and TRBJ2-2): DVKVTQSSRYLVKRTGEKVFLECVQDMDHENMFWYRQDPGLGLRLIYFSYDVKMKEKGDIPEGYSVSREKKERFSLILESASTNQTSMYLCASSLTGELFFGEGSRLTVL.

The V call is TRBV27, the J call TRBJ1-2, with 12 bases identical to TRBD1. The V and J ends lost 4 bases and 4 bases, in that order; junction bases with no gene match: 19. The germline V gene encodes CDR1 MNHEY and CDR2 SMNVEV (reference sequence). There are 20 residues in the CDR3. The CDR3 nucleotides are TGTGCCAGCAGTTCGTATACTACCGGGACAGGGGGCGCTGGTGGCTATGGCTACACCTTC. This translates into CASSSYTTGTGGAGGYGYTF.

V gene TRBV4-1 combines with J gene TRBJ1-5; TRBD1 matches 8 bases. The CDR3 runs to 15 residues. Germline lookup yields CDR1 MGHRA and CDR2 YSYEKL. The J segment lost 7 bases and the V segment lost 1 base, leaving 6 bases of the junction unmatched. CDR3 sequence (DNA): TGCGCCAGCAGCCAAGCCCCAGGACAGGGACAGCCCCAGCATTTT. The encoded protein is CASSQAPGQGQPQHF.

The chain couples TRBV5-1 to TRBJ1-1; maybe TRBD1 (6 bases). The V end was cut by 0 bases, the J end by 11 bases, with 11 bases between. The CDR3 runs to 12 residues. The germline CDR1 and CDR2 sequences are SGHRS and YFSETQ. Here the CDR3 reads CASSLEGGRAFF. The CDR3 coding sequence is TGCGCCAGCAGCTTGGAAGGGGGGAGGGCTTTCTTT.

J is TRBJ2-6 and V is TRBV5-6, with D possibly called TRBD1 or TRBD2 (5 bases each). Germline assignment: CDR1 SGHDT and CDR2 YYEEEE. CDR3 length equals 16 residues. The ends were cut back, 4 bases at V and 4 bases at J, with 15 bases in the middle. The CDR3 region has the DNA TGTGCCAGCAGCCGTTGGCTGGGGACGGGGGCCAACGTCCTGACTTTC. Residues: CASSRWLGTGANVLTF. Combining the CDR3 with reference TRBV5-6 and TRBJ2-6 gives the whole variable domain DAGVTQSPTHLIKTRGQQVTLRCSPKSGHDTVSWYQQALGQGPQFIFQYYEEEERQRGNFPDRFSGHQFPNYSSELNVNALLLGDSALYLCASSRWLGTGANVLTFGAGSRLTVL.

The chain combines TRBV2 with TRBJ1-5; no definite D call. Germline loops: CDR1 SNHLY, CDR2 FYNNEI. V was clipped by 1 base and J by 5 bases, with 9 bases between them. This CDR3 has 14 residues. The CDR3 reads CASSEERGYQPQHF. Written as DNA, the CDR3 is TGTGCCAGCAGTGAAGAACGGGGATATCAGCCCCAGCATTTT.

The CDR3 DNA sequence: TGTGCCAGCAGCTTAGAACGACTAGCGGTCAATGAGCAGTTCTTC. Protein sequence: CASSLERLAVNEQFF. V and J are TRBV7-3 and TRBJ2-1, with 9 positions matching TRBD2. The junction had 5 bases not matched to a gene; V was cut back by 2 bases and J by 6 bases. The CDR3 is made up of 15 amino acids. Germline values: CDR1 SGHTA, CDR2 FQGTGA.

CDR3 residues: CASGLVQLAGGPPYEQYF. Here the CDR3 DNA reads TGTGCTAGTGGTTTGGTACAACTAGCGGGAGGGCCACCCTACGAGCAGTACTTC. The chain couples TRBV12-5 to TRBJ2-7, with 13 bases identical to TRBD2. The length of the CDR3 is 18 residues. Germline-derived CDR1 and CDR2 are LGHNT and FRNRAP. V gave up 0 bases and J gave up 2 bases; unmatched junction bases: 7. Full variable domain (remainder filled in from reference TRBV12-5 and TRBJ2-7): DARVTQTPRHKVTEMGQEVTMRCQPILGHNTVFWYRQTMMQGLELLAYFRNRAPLDDSGMPKDRFSAEMPDATLATLKIQPSEPRDSAVYFCASGLVQLAGGPPYEQYFGPGTRLTVT.

The chain has TRBV6-6 and TRBJ2-7; D is unclear. From germline, CDR1 is MNHNY and CDR2 SVGAGI (reference sequence). Trimming removed 7 bases from V and 0 bases from J, with 10 bases in between. The CDR3 loop spans 13 amino acids. The CDR3 DNA follows: TGTGCCAGCATCGACCCGAGCTCCTACGAGCAGTACTTC. This sequence encodes CASIDPSSYEQYF.